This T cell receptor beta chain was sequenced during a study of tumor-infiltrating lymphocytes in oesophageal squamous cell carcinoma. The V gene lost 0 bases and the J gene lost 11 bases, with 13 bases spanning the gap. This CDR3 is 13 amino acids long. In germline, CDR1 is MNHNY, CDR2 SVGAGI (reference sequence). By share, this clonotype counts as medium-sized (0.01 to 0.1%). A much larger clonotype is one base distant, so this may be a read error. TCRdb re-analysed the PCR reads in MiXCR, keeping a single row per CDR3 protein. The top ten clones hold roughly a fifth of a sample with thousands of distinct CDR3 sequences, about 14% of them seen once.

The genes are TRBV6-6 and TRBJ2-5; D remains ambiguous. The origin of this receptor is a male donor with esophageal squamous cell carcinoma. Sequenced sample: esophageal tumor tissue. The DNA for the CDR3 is TGTGCCAGCAGTTACTCGGACGCCTCAGAGCAGTACTTC. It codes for CASSYSDASEQYF.